The 2 T cell receptor beta chains listed next were all sequenced from one sample in a study of blood T cells in healthy people across ages. A second PCR of about 7 to 11 cycles used a sample-barcoded 5' primer and a J-beta primer mix. One entry per CDR3 protein, called by TCRdb with MiXCR from the 5' RACE reads. The sample lists about 1.7 million distinct CDR3 sequences; about 28% were seen once. Material: blood. These receptors were obtained from a woman in her thirties in good health.

The J gene is TRBJ2-7, the V gene TRBV21-1; no DNA check was done on the table's D call, TRBD1. TRBV21-1 is listed as a pseudogene. The CDR3 contains 13 residues. Here the CDR3 DNA reads TGTGCCACCGCATGGACACCCGGTGGCGAGCGGTACTTC. Amino acid sequence: CATAWTPGGERYF.

In this sample, this clonotype turned up many times. This chain connects TRBV20-1 to TRBJ2-7; D not certain. The V and J ends lost 6 bases and 4 bases respectively, with 13 bases between them. This CDR3 contains 12 residues. Germline CDR1 reads DFQATT; CDR2 reads SNEGSKA (reference sequence). The CDR3 bases are TGCAGTGCGGCGACGGAATTATACGAGCAGTACTTC. Translation: CSAATELYEQYF.